This T cell receptor beta chain was documented in a study of spatial heterogeneity in lung cancer. TCRdb reprocessed the 5' RACE reads with MiXCR, giving one entry per CDR3 protein. The table includes some 34,000 distinct CDR3 sequences, less than 9.5% detected once. Study results and limitations: The appearance of ubiquitous expanded tumor TCRs in blood was greater at resection than follow-up.

Time point specified: sample taken at primary tumor resection. There were 72 donors, all of them untreated patients with early-stage non-small cell lung cancer. The input material, whole RNA from tumor, nontumor lung or frozen PBMC, was sequenced unsorted. About this clonotype itself: Its antigen is still unknown.

Sample: PBMCs, taken at surgery. This TCR was recovered from a female donor with early-stage non-small cell lung cancer.

DNA for the CDR3: TGTGCCAGCTCACCTATGGGTGCGGATACGCAGTATTTT. It translates to CASSPMGADTQYF. This chain connects TRBV18 to TRBJ2-3; D remains ambiguous. CDR3 length: 13 amino acids. The germline V and J ends were trimmed by 3 bases and 6 bases, with 10 bases remaining between them. Germline V gives CDR1 KGHSH, CDR2 LQKENI.